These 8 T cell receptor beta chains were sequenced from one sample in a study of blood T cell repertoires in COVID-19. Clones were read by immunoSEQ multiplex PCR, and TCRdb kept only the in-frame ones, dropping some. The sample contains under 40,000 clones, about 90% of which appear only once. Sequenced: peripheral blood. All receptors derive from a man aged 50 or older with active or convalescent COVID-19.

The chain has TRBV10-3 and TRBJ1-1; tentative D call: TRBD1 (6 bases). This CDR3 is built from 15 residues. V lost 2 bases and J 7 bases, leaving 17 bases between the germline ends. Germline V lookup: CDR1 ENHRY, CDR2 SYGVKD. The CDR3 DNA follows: TGTGCCATCAGTGAGCGGACAGTTCGGGATGGTGAAGCTTTCTTT. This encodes CAISERTVRDGEAFF.

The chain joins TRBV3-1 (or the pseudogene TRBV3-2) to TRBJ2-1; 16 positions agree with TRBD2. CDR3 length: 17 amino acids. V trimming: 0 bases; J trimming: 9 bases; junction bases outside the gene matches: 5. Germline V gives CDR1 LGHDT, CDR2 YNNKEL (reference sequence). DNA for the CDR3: TGTGCCAGCAGCCAAGATGGGACTAGCGGGGGGGCCATTGAGCAGTTCTTC. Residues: CASSQDGTSGGAIEQFF.

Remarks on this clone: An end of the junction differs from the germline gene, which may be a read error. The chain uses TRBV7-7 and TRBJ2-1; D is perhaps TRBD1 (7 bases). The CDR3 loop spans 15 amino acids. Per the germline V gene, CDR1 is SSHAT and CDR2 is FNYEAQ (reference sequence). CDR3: CASSLAPDRRDEQFF. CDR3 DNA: TGTGCTAGCAGCTTAGCCCCGGACAGGAGGGATGAGCAGTTCTTC.

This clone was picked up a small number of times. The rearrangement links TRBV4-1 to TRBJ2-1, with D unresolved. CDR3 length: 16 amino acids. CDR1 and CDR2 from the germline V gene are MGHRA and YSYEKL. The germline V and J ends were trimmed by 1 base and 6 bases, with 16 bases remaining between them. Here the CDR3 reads CASSQGRQFSGNEQFF. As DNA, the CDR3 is TGCGCCAGCAGCCAAGGACGGCAGTTCTCGGGCAATGAGCAGTTCTTC.

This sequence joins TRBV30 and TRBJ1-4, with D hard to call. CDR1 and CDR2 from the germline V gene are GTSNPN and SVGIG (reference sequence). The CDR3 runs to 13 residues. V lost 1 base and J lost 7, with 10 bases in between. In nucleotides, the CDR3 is TGTGCCTGGAGTGGCCAAGCGCCTGAAAAACTGTTTTTT. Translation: CAWSGQAPEKLFF. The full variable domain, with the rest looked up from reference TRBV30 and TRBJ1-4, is SQTIHQWPATLVQPVGSPLSLECTVEGTSNPNLYWYRQAAGRGLQLLFYSVGIGQISSEVPQNLSASRPQDRQFILSSKKLLLSDSGFYLCAWSGQAPEKLFFGSGTQLSVL.

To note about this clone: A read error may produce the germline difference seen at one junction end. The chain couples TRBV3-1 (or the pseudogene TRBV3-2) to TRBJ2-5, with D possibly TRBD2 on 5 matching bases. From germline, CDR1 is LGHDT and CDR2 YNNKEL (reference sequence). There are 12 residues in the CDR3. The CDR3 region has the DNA TGTGCCAGCAGCCAAGGGGGAGCCGGCCCTAACTTC. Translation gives CASSQGGAGPNF.

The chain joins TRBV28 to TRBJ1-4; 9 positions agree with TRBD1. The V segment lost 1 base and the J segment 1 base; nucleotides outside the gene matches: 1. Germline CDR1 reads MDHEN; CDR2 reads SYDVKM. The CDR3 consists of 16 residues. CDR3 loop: CASSLLTGGTNEKLFF. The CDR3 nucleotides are TGTGCCAGCAGTTTATTGACAGGGGGAACTAATGAAAAACTGTTTTTT.

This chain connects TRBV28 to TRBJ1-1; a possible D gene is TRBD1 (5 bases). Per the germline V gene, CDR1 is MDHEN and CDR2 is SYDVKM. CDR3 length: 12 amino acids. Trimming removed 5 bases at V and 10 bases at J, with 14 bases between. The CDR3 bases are TGTGCCAGCAGTCGGGCCAACGGGGGAGCTTTCTTT. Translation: CASSRANGGAFF.